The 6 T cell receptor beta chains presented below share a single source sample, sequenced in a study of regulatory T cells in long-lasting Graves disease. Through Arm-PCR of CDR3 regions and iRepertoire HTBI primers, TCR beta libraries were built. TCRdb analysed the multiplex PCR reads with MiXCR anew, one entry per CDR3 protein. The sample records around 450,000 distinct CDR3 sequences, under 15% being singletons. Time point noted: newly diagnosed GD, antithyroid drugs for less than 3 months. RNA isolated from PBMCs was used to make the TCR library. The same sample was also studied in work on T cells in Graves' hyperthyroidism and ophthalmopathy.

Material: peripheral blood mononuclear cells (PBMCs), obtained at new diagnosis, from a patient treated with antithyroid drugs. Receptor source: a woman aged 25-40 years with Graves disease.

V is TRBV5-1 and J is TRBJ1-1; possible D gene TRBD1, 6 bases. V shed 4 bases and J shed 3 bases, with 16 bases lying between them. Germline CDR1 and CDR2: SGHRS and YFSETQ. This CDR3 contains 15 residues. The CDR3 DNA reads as TGCGCCAGCAGCACCGGCGCAGGGGCGGACACTGAAGCTTTCTTT. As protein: CASSTGAGADTEAFF.

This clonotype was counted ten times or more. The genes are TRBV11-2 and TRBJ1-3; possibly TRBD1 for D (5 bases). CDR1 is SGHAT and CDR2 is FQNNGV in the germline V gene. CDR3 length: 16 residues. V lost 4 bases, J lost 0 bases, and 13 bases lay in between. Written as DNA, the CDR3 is TGTGCCAGCAGCTCCCAGTGGACAAACTCTGGAAACACCATATATTTT. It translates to CASSSQWTNSGNTIYF.

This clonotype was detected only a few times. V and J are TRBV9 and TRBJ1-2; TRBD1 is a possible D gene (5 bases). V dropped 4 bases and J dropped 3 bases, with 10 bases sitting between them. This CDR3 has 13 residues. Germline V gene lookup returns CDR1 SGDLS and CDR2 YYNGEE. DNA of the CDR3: TGTGCCAGCAGCACAGGCTACTACTATGGCTACACCTTC. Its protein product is CASSTGYYYGYTF.

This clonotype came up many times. The CDR3 protein is CASSLAEENGYTF. The CDR3 coding sequence is TGTGCCAGCAGCTTAGCGGAGGAGAATGGCTACACCTTC. V gene TRBV13 combines with J gene TRBJ1-2; D not certain. Trimming stripped 1 base from V and 6 bases from J, with 9 bases between. From germline, CDR1 is PRHDT and CDR2 FYEKMQ (reference sequence). The CDR3 has 13 amino acids.

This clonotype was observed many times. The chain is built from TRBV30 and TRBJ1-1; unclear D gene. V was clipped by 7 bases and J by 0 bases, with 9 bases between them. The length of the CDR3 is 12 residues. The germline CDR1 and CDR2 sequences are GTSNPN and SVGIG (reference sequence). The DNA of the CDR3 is TGTGCCTCGACATTCATGAACACTGAAGCTTTCTTT. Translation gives CASTFMNTEAFF.

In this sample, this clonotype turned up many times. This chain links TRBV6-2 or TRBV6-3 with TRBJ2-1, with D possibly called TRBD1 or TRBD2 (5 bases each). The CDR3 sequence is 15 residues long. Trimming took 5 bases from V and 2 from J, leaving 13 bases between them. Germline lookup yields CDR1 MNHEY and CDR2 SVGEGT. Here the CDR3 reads CASSGGRSPYNEQFF. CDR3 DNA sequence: TGTGCCAGCAGTGGGGGTCGTTCTCCCTACAATGAGCAGTTCTTC.